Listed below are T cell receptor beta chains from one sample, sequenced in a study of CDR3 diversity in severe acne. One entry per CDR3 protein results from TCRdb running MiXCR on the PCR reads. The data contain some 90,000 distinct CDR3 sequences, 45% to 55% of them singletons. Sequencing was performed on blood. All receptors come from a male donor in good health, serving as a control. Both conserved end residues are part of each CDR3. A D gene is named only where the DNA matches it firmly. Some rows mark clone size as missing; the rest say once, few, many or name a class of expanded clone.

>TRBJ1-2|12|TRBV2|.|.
TGTGCCAGCAGAGAAGTAGTGTCGGGACACGACTTC
CASREVVSGHDF
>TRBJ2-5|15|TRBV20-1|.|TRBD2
TGCAGTGCTTCCCCGACTAGCGGGGCGATGGGGACCCAGTACTTC
CSASPTSGAMGTQYF
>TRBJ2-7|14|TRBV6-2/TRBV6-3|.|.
TGTGCCAGCATCCTGACGGGATCTGCGGGGGAGCAGTACTTC
CASILTGSAGEQYF
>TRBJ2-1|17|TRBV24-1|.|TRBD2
TGTGCCACCAGTGATCGTCCGGGACTAGCGGGAAACAATGAGCAGTTCTTC
CATSDRPGLAGNNEQFF
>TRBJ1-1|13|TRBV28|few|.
TGTGCCAGCAGTTTAGGCTTTAGGGCTGAAGCTTTCTTT
CASSLGFRAEAFF
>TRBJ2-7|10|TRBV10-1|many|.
TGCGCCAGTAGGGCCTACGAGCAGTACTTC
CASRAYEQYF
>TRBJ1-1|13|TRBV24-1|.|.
TGTGCCACCAGTGATTTGAGGAACACTGAAGCTCTCTTT
CATSDLRNTEALF
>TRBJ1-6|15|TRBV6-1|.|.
TGTGCCAGCAGTCGGGCGGTTCCGAATAATTCACCCCTCCACTTT
CASSRAVPNNSPLHF
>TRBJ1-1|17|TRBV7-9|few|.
TGTGCCAGCAGCCCCAGCTCCCGGGGCAGGATGAACACTGAAGCTTTCTTT
CASSPSSRGRMNTEAFF
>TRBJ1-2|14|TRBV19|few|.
TGTGCCAGTAGTATATCTTGGACTAACTATGGCTACACCTTC
CASSISWTNYGYTF
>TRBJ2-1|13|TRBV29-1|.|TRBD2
TGCAGCGTTGATGGGAGGGCCGAAAATGAGCAGTTCTTC
CSVDGRAENEQFF
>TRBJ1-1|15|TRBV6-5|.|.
TGTGCCAGCAGTTACGGTTGGACCTTCTCAAATGAAGCTTTCTTT
CASSYGWTFSNEAFF
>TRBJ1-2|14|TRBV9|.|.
TGTGCCAGCAGCGTAGTAGATAGTAACTATGGCTACACCTTC
CASSVVDSNYGYTF
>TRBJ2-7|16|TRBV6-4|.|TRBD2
TGTGCCAGCAGTGACGGGACTAGCGGGAGTATGAACGAGCAGTACTTC
CASSDGTSGSMNEQYF
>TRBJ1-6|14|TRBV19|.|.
TGTGCCAGTAGTGGTCTGGACGGCAATTCACCCCTCCACTTT
CASSGLDGNSPLHF
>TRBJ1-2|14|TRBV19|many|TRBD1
TGTGCCAGTGCCCGGGGACAGTTTAACTATGGCTACACCTTC
CASARGQFNYGYTF
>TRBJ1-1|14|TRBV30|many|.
TGTGCCTGGGAAACCGGCGAAGGGGGCACTGAAGCTTTCTTT
CAWETGEGGTEAFF
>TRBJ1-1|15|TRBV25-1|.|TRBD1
TGTGCCAGCAGTGAAGGGGACAGCGTCTTCCCTGAAGCTTTCTTT
CASSEGDSVFPEAFF
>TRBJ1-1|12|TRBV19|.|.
TGTGCCAGTAGTATACCAGGCACTGAAGCTTTCTTT
CASSIPGTEAFF
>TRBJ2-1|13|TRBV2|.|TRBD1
TGTGCCAGCAGTACGGACAGGAACACTGAGCAGTTCTTC
CASSTDRNTEQFF
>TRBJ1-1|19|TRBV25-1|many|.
TGTGCCAGCAGTAGGCACCCCACGTCAGGGGACACACCTAACACTGAAGCTTTCTTT
CASSRHPTSGDTPNTEAFF
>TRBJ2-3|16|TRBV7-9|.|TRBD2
TGTGCCAGCAGCTTAGGAGCGGGAGGGCCCTCAGATACGCAGTATTTT
CASSLGAGGPSDTQYF
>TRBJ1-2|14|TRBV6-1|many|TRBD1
TGTGCCAGCAGTACAGGGGATGGGAGCTATGGCTACACCTTC
CASSTGDGSYGYTF
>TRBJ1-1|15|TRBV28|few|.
TGTGCCAGCAGTCCAAGACAGGAGGCGAACACTGAAGCTTTCTTT
CASSPRQEANTEAFF
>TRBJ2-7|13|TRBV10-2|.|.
TGCGCCACCACCCTTGGGCAGATCTACGAGCAGTACTTC
CATTLGQIYEQYF
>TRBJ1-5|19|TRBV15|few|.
TGTGCCACCAGCAGAGAATTGGGATCTTACAGCGTTAAAAATCAGCCCCAGCATTTT
CATSRELGSYSVKNQPQHF
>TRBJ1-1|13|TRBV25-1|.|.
TGCGCCAGCAGCCGCGGCCTAAACACTGAAGCTTTCTTT
CASSRGLNTEAFF
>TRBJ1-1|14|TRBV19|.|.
TGTGCCAGTAGTATAGGGCAGAAGAACACTGAAGCTTTCTTT
CASSIGQKNTEAFF
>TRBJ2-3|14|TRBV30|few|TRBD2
TGTGCCTGCCCCGGCGGGGGGAGCGCAGATACGCAGTATTTT
CACPGGGSADTQYF
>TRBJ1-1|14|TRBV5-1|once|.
TGCGCCAGCAGCTTGGGGGGGGAGTGGACTGAAGCTTTCTTT
CASSLGGEWTEAFF
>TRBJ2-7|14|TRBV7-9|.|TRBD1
TGTGCCAGCAGCGCCGGGACAGGGGCAGACGAGCAGTACTTC
CASSAGTGADEQYF
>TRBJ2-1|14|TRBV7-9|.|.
TGTGCCAGCAGCTACCCCCACTCCTACAATGAGCAGTTCTTC
CASSYPHSYNEQFF
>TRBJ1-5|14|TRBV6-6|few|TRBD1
TGTGCCAGCAGTGAAGGGGGCGGCAATCAGCCCCAGCATTTT
CASSEGGGNQPQHF
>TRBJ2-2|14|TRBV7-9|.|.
TGTGCCAACAGCTTAGTACGGGGAACCGGGGAGCTGTTTTTT
CANSLVRGTGELFF
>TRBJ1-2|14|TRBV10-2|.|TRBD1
TGCGCCAGCAGTGGAACCGGGACAGGAAGAGGCTACACCTTC
CASSGTGTGRGYTF
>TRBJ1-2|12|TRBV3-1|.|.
TGTGCCAGCAGCGCCACCCACTATGGCTACACCTTC
CASSATHYGYTF
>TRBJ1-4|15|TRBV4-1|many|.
TGCGCCAGCAGCCAAGGGTACAGCGTGAATGAAAAACTGTTTTTT
CASSQGYSVNEKLFF
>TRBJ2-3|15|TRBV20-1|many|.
TGCAGTGCTAGTGATGGGGGGCGGGTCACAGATACGCAGTATTTT
CSASDGGRVTDTQYF
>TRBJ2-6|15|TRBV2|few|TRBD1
TGTGCCAGCGCGGGACAGGGCTCCGGGGCCAACGTCCTGACTTTC
CASAGQGSGANVLTF
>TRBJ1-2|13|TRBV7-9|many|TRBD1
TGTGCCAGCAGCCCAGGGACAGACTATGGCTACACCTTC
CASSPGTDYGYTF
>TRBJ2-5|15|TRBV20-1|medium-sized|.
TGCAGTGCTAGAGACTACCAGGGTTTGATTGAGACCCAGTACTTC
CSARDYQGLIETQYF
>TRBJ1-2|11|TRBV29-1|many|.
TGCAGCGTTGCGGAACCCTATGGCTACACCTTC
CSVAEPYGYTF
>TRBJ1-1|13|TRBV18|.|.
TGTGCCAGCTCACCAGACAGAGCCGCTGAAGCTTTCTTT
CASSPDRAAEAFF
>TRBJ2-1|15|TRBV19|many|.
TGTGCCAGTAGTATTGGCAGGGGAATTAAGGTTGAGCAGTTCTTC
CASSIGRGIKVEQFF
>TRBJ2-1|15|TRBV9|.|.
TGTGCCAGCAGCGTAGGACGGGGGAGCTACAATGAGCAGTTCTTC
CASSVGRGSYNEQFF
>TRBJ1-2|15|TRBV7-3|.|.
TGTGCCAGCAGCTTAGGGCCAGATCGAGAGTATGGCTACACCTTC
CASSLGPDREYGYTF
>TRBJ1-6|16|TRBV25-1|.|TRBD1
TGTGCCAGCAGTCCAAGACGGGACAGGAGTTGGTCACCCCTCCACTTT
CASSPRRDRSWSPLHF
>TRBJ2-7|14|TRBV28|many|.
TGTGCCAGCAGTTTAGTCAGGGCAAGTCACGAGCAGTACTTC
CASSLVRASHEQYF
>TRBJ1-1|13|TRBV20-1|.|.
TGCAGTGCTAGGGAGGGGTTGAACACTGAAGCTTTCTTT
CSAREGLNTEAFF
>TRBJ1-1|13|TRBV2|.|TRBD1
TGTGCCAGCAAAAGGACAGGGAACACTGAAGCTTTCTTT
CASKRTGNTEAFF
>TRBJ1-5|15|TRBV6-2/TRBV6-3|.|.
TGTGCCAGCAGAGCCGCCGGGTCTAAGAATCAGCCCCAGCATTTT
CASRAAGSKNQPQHF
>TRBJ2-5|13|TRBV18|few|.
TGTGCCAGCTCACCGGACCGGGACGGAACCCAGTACTTC
CASSPDRDGTQYF
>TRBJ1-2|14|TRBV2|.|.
TGTGCCAGCAGTGAATCGGAAAGGGGCTATGGCTACACCTTC
CASSESERGYGYTF
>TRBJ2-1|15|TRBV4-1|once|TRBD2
TGCGCCAGCAGCCCCAGCGGGAGGGGATACAATGAGCAGTTCTTC
CASSPSGRGYNEQFF
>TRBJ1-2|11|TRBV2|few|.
TGTGCCAGCAGCTTCACAGTCGACTACACCTTC
CASSFTVDYTF
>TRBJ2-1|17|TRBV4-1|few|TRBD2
TGCGCCAGCAGCCAAGTGGGTAGCGGGGGGGCCTGGGATGAGCAGTTCTTC
CASSQVGSGGAWDEQFF
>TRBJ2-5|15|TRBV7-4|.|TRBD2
TGTGCCAGCAGCACGTTACTAGCGGGAGGAGAGACCCAGTACTTC
CASSTLLAGGETQYF